This entry lists 32 T cell receptor beta chains sequenced from one sample in a study of post-analysis software for immune sequencing data. General study results and limits: Elevated frequency relative to controls characterized 4 or 5 TRBV segments in patients, TRBV5-6, TRBV5-1 and TRBV20-1 among them.

What these receptors recognize is not known. TCR beta cDNA libraries included unique molecular identifiers. TCRdb reprocessed the PCR reads with MiXCR, giving one entry per CDR3 protein. The profile shows about half a million distinct CDR3 sequences, around 40% of them singletons. Sample: blood. These receptors all stem from a girl aged 5 to 17 with multiple sclerosis.

In this sample, this clonotype turned up a few times. The V and J genes are TRBV10-1 and TRBJ2-5; D is undetermined. Germline V lookup: CDR1 WNHNN, CDR2 SYGVQD (reference sequence). The CDR3 spans 12 residues. Between the trimmed V and J ends, which lost 3 bases and 5 bases, there was a span of 7 bases. The CDR3 reads CASSDAGETQYF. In DNA form, the CDR3 reads TGCGCCAGCAGTGACGCCGGGGAGACCCAGTACTTC.

V and J are TRBV7-9 and TRBJ1-4; D remains ambiguous. In germline, CDR1 is SEHNR, CDR2 FQNEAQ (reference sequence). CDR3 size: 13 residues. V was trimmed by 1 base and J by 5 bases, leaving 5 bases between them. For the CDR3, the DNA is TGTGCCAGCAGCTTAGTTCCGAATGAAAAACTGTTTTTT. It specifies CASSLVPNEKLFF.

The rearrangement uses TRBV2 and TRBJ1-5; 7 nucleotides align to TRBD1. Germline CDR1 and CDR2: SNHLY and FYNNEI. V lost 6 bases and J lost 0; bases outside the gene matches: 11. CDR3 length: 17 amino acids. This CDR3 is CASRPGQMMNSNQPQHF. In DNA, the CDR3 is TGTGCCAGCAGGCCGGGACAGATGATGAATAGCAATCAGCCCCAGCATTTT.

The chain joins TRBV5-1 to TRBJ2-7; TRBD2 matches 9 bases. The V gene end was trimmed by 0 bases and the J gene end by 4 bases; junction bases not matched to a gene: 5. Germline V lookup: CDR1 SGHRS, CDR2 YFSETQ. This CDR3 has 15 residues. Written as DNA, the CDR3 is TGCGCCAGCAGCTTGGATAGCGGGAGTTTGTACGAGCAGTACTTC. It encodes CASSLDSGSLYEQYF.

This sequence joins TRBV7-9 and TRBJ2-1; D is unclear. V was shortened by 5 bases and J by 6 bases, with 8 bases between the two germline ends. The CDR3 covers 12 residues. Germline V gene data show CDR1 as SEHNR and CDR2 as FQNEAQ (reference sequence). CDR3 loop: CASSQTGNEQFF. CDR3 nucleotide sequence: TGTGCCAGCAGCCAGACTGGCAATGAGCAGTTCTTC.

This clonotype has at least ten counts. The chain couples TRBV3-1 to TRBJ2-7; TRBD1 agrees at 7 bases. CDR1 LGHDT and CDR2 YNNKEL come from the germline V gene (reference sequence). V lost 0 bases to trimming and J lost 0 bases; unmatched junction nucleotides: 2. This CDR3 has 15 residues. The CDR3 nucleotides read TGTGCCAGCAGCCAAGAATGGGACAGCTCCTACGAGCAGTACTTC. Translation: CASSQEWDSSYEQYF.

This sequence joins TRBV20-1 and TRBJ2-7; TRBD1 or TRBD2 may be the D gene (5 bases each). In germline, CDR1 is DFQATT, CDR2 SNEGSKA (reference sequence). The germline V and J ends were trimmed by 3 bases and 3 bases, with 18 bases remaining between them. CDR3 length: 15 amino acids. The CDR3 DNA reads TGCAGTGCTAGCAGAGAGCCCGGGGCCTTCTACGAGCAGTACTTC. It yields the protein CSASREPGAFYEQYF.

The chain is built from TRBV25-1 and TRBJ2-1; D is uncertain. The germline V gene has CDR1 MGHDK and CDR2 SYGVNS. V was clipped by 6 bases and J by 5 bases, with 23 bases between them. The CDR3 is made up of 17 amino acids. CDR3 nucleotides: TGTGCCAGCAGGGAGATGGGCGGTCCAGAAGGTGACAATGAGCAGTTCTTC. It codes for CASREMGGPEGDNEQFF.

V is TRBV27 and J is TRBJ2-1; 13 bases agree with TRBD2. V trimming: 4 bases; J trimming: 7 bases; junction bases outside the gene matches: 10. There are 17 residues in the CDR3. Per germline, CDR1 MNHEY and CDR2 SMNVEV (reference sequence). The CDR3: CASSSQRLAGGRNEQFF. For the CDR3, the DNA is TGTGCCAGCAGTTCCCAGAGACTAGCGGGAGGCCGGAATGAGCAGTTCTTC.

The chain carries TRBV29-1 and TRBJ1-4; 7 bases are a match to TRBD1. Unmatched junction bases numbered 9, after V lost 6 bases and J lost 5 bases. Germline lookup yields CDR1 SQVTM and CDR2 ANQGSEA. There are 14 residues in the CDR3. The CDR3 bases are TGCAGCGTCGCCCGTGAGACAGGGAATGAAAAACTGTTTTTT. It translates to CSVARETGNEKLFF.

The J gene is TRBJ2-1, the V gene TRBV20-1; D is perhaps TRBD2 (5 bases). The CDR3 spans 17 residues. Germline V gene sequence: CDR1 DFQATT, CDR2 SNEGSKA (reference sequence). The V and J ends lost 0 bases and 2 bases respectively, with 17 bases between them. The CDR3 sequence: CSARDPLRLAPYNEQFF. As DNA, the CDR3 is TGCAGTGCTAGAGACCCCCTGCGGCTAGCCCCCTACAATGAGCAGTTCTTC.

The sample holds a few counts of this clonotype. V is TRBV10-3 and J is TRBJ2-7; D is possibly TRBD2 (6 bases). CDR3 length: 17 amino acids. The germline CDR1 and CDR2 sequences are ENHRY and SYGVKD. Between the trimmed V and J ends, which lost 2 bases and 2 bases, there was a span of 19 bases. CDR3: CAISEGTRGPTPYEQYF. The CDR3 nucleotides read TGTGCCATCAGTGAGGGGACGCGGGGACCGACCCCCTACGAGCAGTACTTC.

This clonotype was detected only a few times. This rearrangement joins TRBV29-1 to TRBJ2-5, with TRBD1 matching over 7 bases. The CDR3 consists of 12 residues. Germline values: CDR1 SQVTM, CDR2 ANQGSEA. Germline trimming cut 7 bases from V and 1 base from J; bases unmatched to any gene: 3. The CDR3 nucleotides read TGCAGCGGATGGGACAGCCAAGAGACCCAGTACTTC. Translated: CSGWDSQETQYF.

There are many counts of this clonotype. In DNA, the CDR3 is TGTGCCAGCAGCCAAGGTCGGACGGACGAGCAGTACTTC. Protein product: CASSQGRTDEQYF. The chain recombines TRBV3-1 with TRBJ2-7; D gene unclear. V lost 1 base and J lost 5, with 9 bases in between. The V gene's germline CDR1 is LGHDT and CDR2 YNNKEL (reference sequence). The CDR3 is 13 amino acids.

This chain links TRBV4-1 with TRBJ2-7, with a weak D call TRBD1 (5 bases). From germline, CDR1 is MGHRA and CDR2 YSYEKL. This CDR3 spans 14 amino acids. Trimming took off 2 bases at V and 3 bases at J, with 11 bases between the two ends. The CDR3 here is CASSQIGRGYEQYF. DNA of the CDR3: TGCGCCAGCAGCCAAATCGGTAGGGGCTACGAGCAGTACTTC.

In this sample, this clonotype turned up a few times. This chain uses TRBV7-3 with TRBJ2-1, with 9 bases aligning to TRBD2. With 2 bases clipped from V and 10 bases from J, the junction kept 9 bases outside the gene matches. Germline values: CDR1 SGHTA, CDR2 FQGTGA. This CDR3 is 15 amino acids long. The CDR3 sequence: CASSLQQKTSGEQFF. The CDR3 DNA is TGTGCCAGCAGCTTACAACAGAAGACTAGCGGAGAGCAGTTCTTC. The whole variable domain, remainder taken from reference TRBV7-3 and TRBJ2-1, is GAGVSQTPSNKVTEKGKYVELRCDPISGHTALYWYRQSLGQGPEFLIYFQGTGAADDSGLPNDRFFAVRPEGSVSTLKIQRTERGDSAVYLCASSLQQKTSGEQFFGPGTRLTVL.

The genes are TRBV7-2 and TRBJ2-2, with D uncertain. V lost 0 bases and J 4 bases, leaving 9 bases between the germline ends. The CDR3 runs 15 residues. Looked up from germline, CDR1 is SGHTA and CDR2 is FQGNSA. Written as DNA, the CDR3 is TGTGCCAGCAGCTTAGCTCTCCACACCACCGGGGAGCTGTTTTTT. As protein: CASSLALHTTGELFF.

The table lists this clonotype with a few counts. The chain has TRBV28 and TRBJ2-1, with a possible D match to TRBD2 (6 bases). Trimming stripped 8 bases from V and 2 bases from J, with 13 bases between. The germline V gene encodes CDR1 MDHEN and CDR2 SYDVKM. The CDR3 runs to 14 residues. The CDR3: CASAGTGAYNEQFF. The CDR3 DNA is TGTGCCAGCGCCGGGACTGGAGCCTACAATGAGCAGTTCTTC.

The chain employs TRBV7-9 and TRBJ2-1, with 7 positions matching TRBD2. The germline CDR1 and CDR2 sequences are SEHNR and FQNEAQ (reference sequence). V lost 1 base, J lost 9 bases, and 9 bases stayed unmatched. The CDR3 is 15 amino acids. The DNA for the CDR3 is TGTGCCAGCAGCTTAGGAGCGGGGTTGGTGGCTGAGCAGTTCTTC. Protein product: CASSLGAGLVAEQFF. Full variable domain (outside the CDR3, taken from reference TRBV7-9 and TRBJ2-1): DTGVSQNPRHKITKRGQNVTFRCDPISEHNRLYWYRQTLGQGPEFLTYFQNEAQLEKSRLLSDRFSAERPKGSFSTLEIQRTEQGDSAMYLCASSLGAGLVAEQFFGPGTRLTVL.

In its sample, this clonotype was seen a few times. This chain joins TRBV6-1 and TRBJ1-2; D is possibly TRBD1 (5 bases). Germline CDR1 and CDR2: MNHNS and SASEGT. Trimming removed 8 bases from V and 5 bases from J, with 18 bases in between. The CDR3 length is 14 residues. Written as DNA, the CDR3 is TGTGCCAGCGAAATGGGACGGGAACTTTATGGCTACACCTTC. Translation: CASEMGRELYGYTF.

The CDR3 protein is CASSFAKDSVVFHEQYF. Here the CDR3 DNA reads TGTGCCAGCAGTTTCGCGAAGGACAGCGTGGTATTTCACGAGCAGTACTTC. This chain connects TRBV28 to TRBJ2-7, with D possibly being TRBD1 (6 bases). With 3 bases removed from V and 5 bases from J, the gap between germline ends came to 23 bases. This CDR3 contains 17 residues. The germline CDR1 and CDR2 sequences are MDHEN and SYDVKM.

The V and J genes are TRBV28 and TRBJ1-2; the D gene is possibly TRBD1 (5 bases). V was pared by 5 bases and J by 2 bases, with 9 bases between. The CDR3 contains 13 residues. Germline CDR1 MDHEN, CDR2 SYDVKM. The DNA of the CDR3 is TGTGCCAGCAGTACCGGGGCCAACTATGGCTACACCTTC. Residues: CASSTGANYGYTF.

A few counts support this clonotype. V and J are TRBV29-1 and TRBJ2-7, with a possible D match to TRBD1 (6 bases). The V gene's germline CDR1 is SQVTM and CDR2 ANQGSEA. Between the trimmed V and J ends, which lost 2 bases and 2 bases, there was a span of 13 bases. This CDR3 region has 14 residues. CDR3 region: CSVEWAGVAYEQYF. The CDR3 DNA reads as TGCAGCGTTGAATGGGCAGGGGTAGCCTACGAGCAGTACTTC.

This clonotype has more than one count but fewer than ten. For the CDR3, the DNA is TGTGCCAGCAGCCAAGGTGCGGGAGGCGCCGATGAGCAGTTCTTC. The encoded protein is CASSQGAGGADEQFF. The rearrangement joins TRBV4-2 to TRBJ2-1; 8 bases are shared with TRBD2. CDR1 is LGHNA and CDR2 is YNFKEQ in the germline V gene. The CDR3 spans 15 residues. After removal of 1 base from V and 8 bases from J, the junction contained 7 bases not matched to a gene.

The chain recombines TRBV28 with TRBJ2-7, with a possible D match to TRBD2 (5 bases). This CDR3 is 14 amino acids long. Germline lookup yields CDR1 MDHEN and CDR2 SYDVKM. V lost 4 bases and J 2 bases, leaving 12 bases between the germline ends. In nucleotides, the CDR3 is TGTGCCAGCAGTTCGAGGGCCCCACCCTACGAGCAGTACTTC. Translation: CASSSRAPPYEQYF.

This clonotype has more than one count but fewer than ten. The J gene is TRBJ1-2, the V gene TRBV4-1; D not resolved. Germline V CDR1 and CDR2: MGHRA, YSYEKL. CDR3 length: 13 residues. The V gene lost 1 base and the J gene lost 2 bases, with 5 bases spanning the gap. CDR3 sequence: CASSQGENYGYTF. DNA for the CDR3: TGCGCCAGCAGCCAAGGGGAGAACTATGGCTACACCTTC.

This clonotype has a single count. The genes are TRBV12-3 or TRBV12-4 and TRBJ2-5; possibly TRBD1 for D (6 bases). The J call is in doubt because the DNA end fits TRBJ2-7 better. This CDR3 spans 15 amino acids. In nucleotides, the CDR3 is TGTGCCAGCAGGGTAACGACAGGCTCGCTCTACGAGCAGTACTTC. This codes for CASRVTTGSLYEQYF.

Note on this clonotype: Sequence at one end of the junction differs from germline and may be a read error. V gene TRBV12-3 or TRBV12-4 combines with J gene TRBJ2-4, with D possibly being TRBD2 (6 bases). The J call may not be correct, given that the DNA end is closer to TRBJ2-7. This CDR3 is built from 13 residues. CDR3 loop: CAGSPGDTYEQYF. The CDR3 DNA sequence: TGTGCCGGCAGCCCGGGAGACACCTACGAGCAGTACTTC.

The chain links TRBV20-1 to TRBJ2-3; TRBD2 aligns across 10 bases. Germline V gene sequence: CDR1 DFQATT, CDR2 SNEGSKA (reference sequence). The CDR3 sequence is 13 residues long. V dropped 4 bases and J dropped 3; count of bases not matched to a gene: 1. As DNA, the CDR3 is TGCAGTGCTATTAGCGGGAGGACAGATACGCAGTATTTT. Translated: CSAISGRTDTQYF.

The chain links TRBV28 to TRBJ1-2; 11 bases line up with TRBD1. The CDR3 is 13 amino acids. Germline loops: CDR1 MDHEN, CDR2 SYDVKM. Trimming removed 5 bases from V and 9 bases from J; junction bases left unmatched: 5. CDR3 region: CASSGQGAESYTF. Written as DNA, the CDR3 is TGTGCCAGCAGTGGACAGGGGGCGGAGAGCTACACCTTC.

Regarding this clonotype: One end of the junction varies from germline; a read error may be responsible. This chain links TRBV29-1 with TRBJ2-7; 12 positions match TRBD1. The germline gives CDR1 SQVTM, CDR2 ANQGSEA. This CDR3 is built from 17 residues. The CDR3 DNA reads as TGCAGCGTCGAACAACCGATACCGGGACAGGGGGCAAGGGAGCGGTACTTC. It specifies CSVEQPIPGQGARERYF.

This chain links TRBV15 with TRBJ1-2, with 9 bases aligning to TRBD1. From germline, CDR1 is LNHNV and CDR2 YYDKDF (reference sequence). CDR3 size: 16 residues. V shed 1 base and J 8 bases; nucleotides not matched to a gene: 11. CDR3: CATSRALPGTGNGYTF. CDR3 DNA sequence: TGTGCCACCAGCAGAGCGCTGCCCGGGACAGGGAACGGCTACACCTTC. Full variable domain (outside the CDR3, taken from reference TRBV15 and TRBJ1-2): DAMVIQNPRYQVTQFGKPVTLSCSQTLNHNVMYWYQQKSSQAPKLLFHYYDKDFNNEADTPDNFQSRRPNTSFCFLDIRSPGLGDTAMYLCATSRALPGTGNGYTFGSGTRLTVV.